This T cell receptor beta chain came from a study of neurological immune-mediated disorders. Study as a whole: The 35 or so multiple sclerosis patients comprised around 30 relapsing-remitting and 3 secondary progressive cases. Study-wide results and caveats: Multiple sclerosis, the disease with the least TCR clonal expansion, fell below healthy controls, whereas HTLV-1-associated myelopathy showed the most. It was the repertoires of 18 of 34 multiple sclerosis patients that phylogenetic grouping placed in one related-CDR3 cluster, which is a possible signature.

Over 180 million TCR-beta sequences from 15-18 subjects came from every sequencing run. One entry per CDR3 protein results from TCRdb running MiXCR on the 5' RACE reads. The top ten clones hold approximately 3.1% of a sample with just under 60,000 distinct CDR3 sequences, under 4.5% of them seen once. This clonotype came up many times. Its specificity is not known. The clonotype comes from a woman in her 30s with multiple sclerosis. The sample comprised PBMCs.

The DNA of the CDR3 is TGTGCCAGCAGTTTGTCGCGGGCGGTAGAAGTGTTTTTT. Translating it yields CASSLSRAVEVFF. This chain links TRBV12-3 or TRBV12-4 with TRBJ1-4; D is undetermined. The V gene lost 3 bases and the J gene lost 15 bases, with 17 bases spanning the gap. The CDR3 loop spans 13 amino acids.